This T cell receptor (beta chain) was sequenced during a study of shared clonotypes between healthy human individuals. Broader study findings: Some clonotypes were shared by all four sorted-subset donors, while others were not shared. The non-shared ones had lower generation probabilities than the shared ones. Enrolling few donors narrowed the genetic and exposure-history diversity that was represented.

CDR3 length: 14 residues. Germline assignment: CDR1 SGHRS and CDR2 YFSETQ. J gave up 1 base and V 4 bases, and 4 bases lay outside the gene matches. As concerns this clone: What it binds is not known.

Genomic DNA per cell subset filled all wells of several immunoSEQ plates. Produced via immunoSEQ multiplex PCR; TCRdb's table is partial and in-frame only. The table shows hundreds of thousands of clones, with 95% to 97% occurring only once. Naive CD8 isolation took CD45RO-negative cells positively selected for CCR7 and excluded terminally differentiated effector memory CD45RA+ cells. The clonotype comes from a woman aged 30 to 39 in good health. The J gene is TRBJ2-5, the V gene TRBV5-1; TRBD1 matches 7 bases. The material sequenced was naive CD8+ T cells sorted from blood. CDR3 nucleotides: TGCGCCAGCAGCCCGGGACAGACCCAAGAGACCCAGTACTTC. Translation: CASSPGQTQETQYF.